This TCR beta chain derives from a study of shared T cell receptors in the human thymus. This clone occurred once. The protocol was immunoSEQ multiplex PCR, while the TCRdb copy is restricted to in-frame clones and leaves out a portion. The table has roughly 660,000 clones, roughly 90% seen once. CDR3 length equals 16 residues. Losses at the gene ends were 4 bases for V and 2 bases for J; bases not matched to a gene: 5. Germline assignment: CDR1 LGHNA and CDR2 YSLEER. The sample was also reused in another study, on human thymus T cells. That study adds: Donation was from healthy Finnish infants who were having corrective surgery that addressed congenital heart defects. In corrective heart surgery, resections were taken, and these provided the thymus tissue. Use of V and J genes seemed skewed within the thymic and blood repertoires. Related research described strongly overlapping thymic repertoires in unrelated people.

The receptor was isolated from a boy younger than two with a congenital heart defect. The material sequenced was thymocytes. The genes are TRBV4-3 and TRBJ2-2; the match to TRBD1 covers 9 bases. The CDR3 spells CASSPQGAINTGELFF. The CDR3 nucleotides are TGCGCCAGCAGCCCACAGGGGGCCATAAACACCGGGGAGCTGTTTTTT.